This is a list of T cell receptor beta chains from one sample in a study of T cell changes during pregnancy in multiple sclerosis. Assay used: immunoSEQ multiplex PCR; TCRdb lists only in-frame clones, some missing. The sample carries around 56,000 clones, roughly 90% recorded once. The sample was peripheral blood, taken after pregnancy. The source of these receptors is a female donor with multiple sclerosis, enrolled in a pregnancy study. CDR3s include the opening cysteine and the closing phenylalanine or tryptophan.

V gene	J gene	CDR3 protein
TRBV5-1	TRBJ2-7	CASSLSALSPFEQYF
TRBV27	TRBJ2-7	CASESTSGGKSEQYF
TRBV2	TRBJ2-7	CASSPSATSYYEQYF
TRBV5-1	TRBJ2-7	CASGTGPLSSYEQYF
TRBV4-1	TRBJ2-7	CASSQDRSSGVYEQYF
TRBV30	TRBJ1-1	CAWSVGGRTEAFF
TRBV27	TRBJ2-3	CASSLWERADTQYF
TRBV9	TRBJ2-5	CASSAGRGVGGSQETQYF
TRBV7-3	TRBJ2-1	CASSLKVAGAKNEQFF
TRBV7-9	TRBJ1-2	CASSYDSLTNYGYTF
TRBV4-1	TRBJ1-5	CASSHPDRGYQPQHF
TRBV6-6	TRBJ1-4	CASSYEWSHREFF
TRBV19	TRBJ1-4	CASSLPSTEINEKLFF
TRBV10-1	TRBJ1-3	CATNNRRQANTIYF
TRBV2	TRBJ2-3	CASSRTETTDTQYF
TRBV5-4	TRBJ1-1	CASSKYLTGLTEAFF
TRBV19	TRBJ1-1	CASQGTGRRKAFF
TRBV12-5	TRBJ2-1	CASGLGQGTYNEQFF
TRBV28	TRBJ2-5	CASSRVSGTQYF
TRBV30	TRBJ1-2	CAWSVSQGSYGYTF
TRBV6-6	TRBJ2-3	CASRRSGGSTDTQYF
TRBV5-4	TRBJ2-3	CASSTGLAGTDTQYF
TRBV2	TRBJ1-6	CASSPGQGAGSPLHF
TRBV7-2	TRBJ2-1	CASSSVRDVAEQFF
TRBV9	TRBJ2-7	CASSEGLRGGTYEQYF
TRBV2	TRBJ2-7	CASSEDSGSREQYF
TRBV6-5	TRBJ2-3	CASSYGPATDTQYF
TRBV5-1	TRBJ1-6	CASSLSQASINSPLHF
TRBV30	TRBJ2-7	CAWTPTGVSYEQYF
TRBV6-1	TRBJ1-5	CASSEQASNQPQHF
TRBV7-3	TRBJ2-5	CASKLRGGERETQYF
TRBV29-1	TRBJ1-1	CSVEEAEYYSAFF
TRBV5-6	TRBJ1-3	CASSLAERTAYGNTIYF
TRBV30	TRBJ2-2	CAWSVQPVPTGELFF
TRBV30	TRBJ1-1	CAWRRQDTEAFF
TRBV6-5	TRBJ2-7	CASRRGAGEQYF
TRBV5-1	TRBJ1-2	CASSRGTDYGYTF
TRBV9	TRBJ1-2	CASSRTGYGYTF
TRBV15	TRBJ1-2	CATSKGTGRDYGYTF
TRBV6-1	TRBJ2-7	CASSRDRSYEQYF